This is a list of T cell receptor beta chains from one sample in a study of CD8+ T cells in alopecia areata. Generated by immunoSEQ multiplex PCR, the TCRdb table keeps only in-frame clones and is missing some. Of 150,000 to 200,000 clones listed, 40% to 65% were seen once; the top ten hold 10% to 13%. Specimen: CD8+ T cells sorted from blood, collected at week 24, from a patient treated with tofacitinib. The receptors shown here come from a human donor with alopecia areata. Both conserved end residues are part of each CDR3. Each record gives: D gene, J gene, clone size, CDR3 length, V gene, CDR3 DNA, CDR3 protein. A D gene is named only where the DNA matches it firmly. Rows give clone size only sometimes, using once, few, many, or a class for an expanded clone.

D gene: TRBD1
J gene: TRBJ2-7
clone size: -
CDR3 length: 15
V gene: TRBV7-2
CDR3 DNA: TGTGCCAGCAGCTTAGGACAGGGGAGCTCCTACGAGCAGTACTTC
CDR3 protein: CASSLGQGSSYEQYF

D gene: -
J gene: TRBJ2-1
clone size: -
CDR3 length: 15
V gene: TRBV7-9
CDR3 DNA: TGTGCCAGCAGCTTCGACCGGGACATGGGGGATGAGCAGTTCTTC
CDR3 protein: CASSFDRDMGDEQFF

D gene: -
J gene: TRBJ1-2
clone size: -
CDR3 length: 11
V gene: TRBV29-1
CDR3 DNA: TGCAGCGTTGATGAGGGGGACGGCTACACCTTC
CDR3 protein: CSVDEGDGYTF

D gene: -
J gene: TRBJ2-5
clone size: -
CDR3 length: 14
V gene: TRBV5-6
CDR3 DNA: TGTGCCAGCAGCTTGGCCGGGTCTCGAGGGACCCAGTACTTC
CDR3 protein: CASSLAGSRGTQYF

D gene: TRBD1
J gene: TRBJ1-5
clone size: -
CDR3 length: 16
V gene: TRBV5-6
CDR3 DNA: TGTGCCAGCAGCTTGGCGTACAGGGGGCCCAATCAGCCCCAGCATTTT
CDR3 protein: CASSLAYRGPNQPQHF

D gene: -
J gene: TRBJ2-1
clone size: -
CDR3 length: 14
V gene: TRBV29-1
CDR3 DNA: TGCAGCGTCTTCACACCACGGGACTACAATGAGCAGTTCTTC
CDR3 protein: CSVFTPRDYNEQFF

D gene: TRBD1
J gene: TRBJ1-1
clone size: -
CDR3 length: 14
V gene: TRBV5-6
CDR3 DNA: TGTGCCAGCAGCCCGGGACAGGGTATCGCTGAAGCTTTCTTT
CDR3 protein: CASSPGQGIAEAFF

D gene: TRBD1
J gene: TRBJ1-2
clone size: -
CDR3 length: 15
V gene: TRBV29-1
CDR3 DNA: TGCAGCGTATACGACCGGGACAGGGGGCCGCATGGCTACACCTTC
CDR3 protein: CSVYDRDRGPHGYTF

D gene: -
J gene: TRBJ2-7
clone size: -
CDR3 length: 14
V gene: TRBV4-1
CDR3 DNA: TGCGCCAGCAGCCAAGATAACGGGGCCTACGAGCAGTACTTC
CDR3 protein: CASSQDNGAYEQYF

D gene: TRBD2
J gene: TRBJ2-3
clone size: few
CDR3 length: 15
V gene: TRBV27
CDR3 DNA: TGTGCCAGCAGTTTATATAGCGGGGTCACAGATACGCAGTATTTT
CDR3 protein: CASSLYSGVTDTQYF

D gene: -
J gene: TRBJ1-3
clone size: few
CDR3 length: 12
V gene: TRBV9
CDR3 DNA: TGTGCCAGCAGCGACAGGGGAAACACCATATATTTT
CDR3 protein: CASSDRGNTIYF

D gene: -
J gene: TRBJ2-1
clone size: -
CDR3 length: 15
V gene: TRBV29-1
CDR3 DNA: TGCAGCGTTCCGGGGCGTGGGATTGGATACAATGAGCAGTTCTTC
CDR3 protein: CSVPGRGIGYNEQFF

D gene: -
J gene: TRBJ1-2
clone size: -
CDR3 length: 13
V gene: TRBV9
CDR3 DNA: TGTGCCAGCAGCGGACGAGGGGGCTATGGCTACACCTTC
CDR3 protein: CASSGRGGYGYTF

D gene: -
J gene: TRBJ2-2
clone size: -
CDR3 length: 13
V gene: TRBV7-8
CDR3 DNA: TGTGCCAGCAGGGACGCGAACACCGGGGAGCTGTTTTTT
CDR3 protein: CASRDANTGELFF

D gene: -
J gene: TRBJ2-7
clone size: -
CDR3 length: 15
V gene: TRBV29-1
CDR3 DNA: TGCAGCGTAGGAAGCGCCGTGGGGGAACCCTACGAGCAGTACTTC
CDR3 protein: CSVGSAVGEPYEQYF

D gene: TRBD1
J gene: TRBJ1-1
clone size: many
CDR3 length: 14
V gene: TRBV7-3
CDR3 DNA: TGTGCCAGCAGCTTCACAGGGGGCAACACTGAAGCTTTCTTT
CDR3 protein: CASSFTGGNTEAFF

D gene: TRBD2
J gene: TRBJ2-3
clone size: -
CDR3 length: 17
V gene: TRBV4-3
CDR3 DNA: TGCGCCAGCAGCCAAGATCGAGCGGGGGCGATCACAGATACGCAGTATTTT
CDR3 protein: CASSQDRAGAITDTQYF

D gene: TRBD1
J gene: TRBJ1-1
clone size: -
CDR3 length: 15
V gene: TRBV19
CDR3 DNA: TGTGCCAGTAGTGCAGGGACAGGCGGTCTGCCAAAAGCTTTCTTT
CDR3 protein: CASSAGTGGLPKAFF

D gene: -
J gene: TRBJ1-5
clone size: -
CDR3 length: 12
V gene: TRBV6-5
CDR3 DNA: TGTGCCAGCAGTTACTCGGAGGGCCCCCAGCATTTT
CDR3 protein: CASSYSEGPQHF

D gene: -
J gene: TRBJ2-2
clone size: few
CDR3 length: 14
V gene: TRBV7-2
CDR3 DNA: TGTGCCAGCAGCTTAGATCCTCGCACCGGGGAGCTGTTTTTT
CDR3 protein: CASSLDPRTGELFF

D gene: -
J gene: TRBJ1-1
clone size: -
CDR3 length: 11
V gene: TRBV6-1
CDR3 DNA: TGTGCCAGCAGGTACCCTATGGGAGCTTTCTTT
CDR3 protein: CASRYPMGAFF

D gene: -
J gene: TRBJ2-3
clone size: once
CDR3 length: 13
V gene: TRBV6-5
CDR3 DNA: TGTGCCAGCAGTTCCCGCGCGGGGGATACGCAGTATTTT
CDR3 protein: CASSSRAGDTQYF

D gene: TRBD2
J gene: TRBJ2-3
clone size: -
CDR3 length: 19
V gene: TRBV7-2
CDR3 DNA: TGTGCCAGCAGCTCAACTCACAGAATAGCGGGCCTTAGCACAGATACGCAGTATTTT
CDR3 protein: CASSSTHRIAGLSTDTQYF

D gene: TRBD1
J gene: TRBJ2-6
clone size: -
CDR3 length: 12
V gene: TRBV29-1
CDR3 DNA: TGCAGCGCTTCGACAGGGCCCAACGTCCTGACTTTC
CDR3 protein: CSASTGPNVLTF

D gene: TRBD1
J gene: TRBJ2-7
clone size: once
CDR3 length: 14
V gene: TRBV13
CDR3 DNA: TGTGCCAGCAGGCCCGGGACAGGCTCCTACGAGCAGTACTTC
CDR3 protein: CASRPGTGSYEQYF

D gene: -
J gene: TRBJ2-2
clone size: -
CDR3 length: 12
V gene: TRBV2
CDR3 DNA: TGTGCCAGCAGTGTTAAGACCGGGGAGCTGTTTTTT
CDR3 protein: CASSVKTGELFF

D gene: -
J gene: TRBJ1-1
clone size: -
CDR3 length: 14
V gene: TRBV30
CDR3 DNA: TGTGCCTGGAGTGTAAGTGACATTTTCCCTGAAGCTTTCTTT
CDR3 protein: CAWSVSDIFPEAFF

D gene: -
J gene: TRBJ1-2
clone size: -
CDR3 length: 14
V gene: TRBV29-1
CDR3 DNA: TGCAGCGTTGAAGATCCTCGGACAGACTATGGCTACACCTTC
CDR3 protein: CSVEDPRTDYGYTF

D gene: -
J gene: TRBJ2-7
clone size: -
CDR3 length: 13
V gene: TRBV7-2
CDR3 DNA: TGTGCCAGCAGCCCCAGTGGCCCCACCGAGCAGTACTTC
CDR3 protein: CASSPSGPTEQYF

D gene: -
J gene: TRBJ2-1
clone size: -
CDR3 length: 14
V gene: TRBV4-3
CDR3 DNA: TGCGCCAGCAGCCAAGCATCAGGGGTCAATGAGCAGTTCTTC
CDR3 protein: CASSQASGVNEQFF

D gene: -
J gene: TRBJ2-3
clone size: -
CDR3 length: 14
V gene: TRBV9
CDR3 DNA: TGTGCCAGCAGCGTAACTGGGGCCCCGGATACGCAGTATTTT
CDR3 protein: CASSVTGAPDTQYF

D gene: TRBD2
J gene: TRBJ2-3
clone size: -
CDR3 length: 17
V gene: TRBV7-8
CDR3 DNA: TGTGCCAGCAGCTCCAGACTAGCGGGGGGACACACAGATACGCAGTATTTT
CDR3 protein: CASSSRLAGGHTDTQYF

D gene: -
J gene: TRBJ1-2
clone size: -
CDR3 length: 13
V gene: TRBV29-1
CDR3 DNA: TGCAGCGCCGCGGGGGGAGTAGTTGATGGCTACACCTTC
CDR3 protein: CSAAGGVVDGYTF

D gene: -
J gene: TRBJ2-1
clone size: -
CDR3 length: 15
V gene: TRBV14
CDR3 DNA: TGTGCCAGCAGCCAAGATAACAGGGTTAACAATGAGCAGTTCTTC
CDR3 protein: CASSQDNRVNNEQFF

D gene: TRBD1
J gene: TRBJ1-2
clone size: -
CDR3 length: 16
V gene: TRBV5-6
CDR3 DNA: TGTGCCAGCAGCTTGGAGTTACAGGGGTCGGACTATGGCTACACCTTC
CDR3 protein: CASSLELQGSDYGYTF

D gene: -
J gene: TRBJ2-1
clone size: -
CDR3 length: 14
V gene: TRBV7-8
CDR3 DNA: TGTGCCAGCAGCTTAGCAGGATCCTACAATGAGCAGTTCTTC
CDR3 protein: CASSLAGSYNEQFF

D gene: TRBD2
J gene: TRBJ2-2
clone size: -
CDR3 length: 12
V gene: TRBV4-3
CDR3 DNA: TGCGCCAGCCGGGGGGACACCGGGGAGCTGTTTTTT
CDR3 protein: CASRGDTGELFF

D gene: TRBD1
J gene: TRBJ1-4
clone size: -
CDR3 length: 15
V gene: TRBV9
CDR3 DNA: TGTGCCAGCAGCCCCGAGAGACAGGGCGGTGAAAAACTGTTTTTT
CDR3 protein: CASSPERQGGEKLFF

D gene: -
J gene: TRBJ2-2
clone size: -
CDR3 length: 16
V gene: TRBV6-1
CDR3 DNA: TGTGCCAGCAGTGAAGCGTGGAGGGCGAACACCGGGGAGCTGTTTTTT
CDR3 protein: CASSEAWRANTGELFF

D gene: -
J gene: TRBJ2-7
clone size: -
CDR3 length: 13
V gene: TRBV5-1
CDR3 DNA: TGCGCCAGCAGCTTAGAGGGGATCTACGAGCAGTACTTC
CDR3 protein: CASSLEGIYEQYF

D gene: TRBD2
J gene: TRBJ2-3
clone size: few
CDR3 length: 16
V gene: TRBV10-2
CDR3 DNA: TGCGCCAGCAGCGGATTAGCGGGGGGGGTCGCAGATACGCAGTATTTT
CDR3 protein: CASSGLAGGVADTQYF

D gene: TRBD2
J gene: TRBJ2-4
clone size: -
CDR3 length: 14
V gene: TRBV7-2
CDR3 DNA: TGTGCCAGCAGCTTTAATCGGGGGGTCGACATTCAGTACTTC
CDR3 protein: CASSFNRGVDIQYF

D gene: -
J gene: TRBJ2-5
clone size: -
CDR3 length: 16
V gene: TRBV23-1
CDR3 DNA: TGCGCCAGCAGTCAATCAAGGCACCCGATGCGGGAGACCCAGTACTTC
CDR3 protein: CASSQSRHPMRETQYF

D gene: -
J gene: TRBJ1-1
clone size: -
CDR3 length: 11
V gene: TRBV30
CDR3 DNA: TGTGCCTGTGTGCGCGGCACTGAAGCTTTCTTT
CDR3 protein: CACVRGTEAFF

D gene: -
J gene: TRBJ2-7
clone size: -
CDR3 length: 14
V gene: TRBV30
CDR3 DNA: TGTGCCTGGAGTCAGGGAGCCAATTCCTACGAGCAGTACTTC
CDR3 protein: CAWSQGANSYEQYF

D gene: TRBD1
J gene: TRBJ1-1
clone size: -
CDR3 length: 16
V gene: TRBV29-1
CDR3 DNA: TGCAGCGTTGACGGGGACAGGGGGCACATGAACACTGAAGCTTTCTTT
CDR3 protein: CSVDGDRGHMNTEAFF

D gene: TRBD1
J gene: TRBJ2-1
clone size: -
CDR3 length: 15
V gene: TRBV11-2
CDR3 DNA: TGTGCCAGCAGCATACGGGACAGGGGCTACAATGAGCAGTTCTTC
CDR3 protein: CASSIRDRGYNEQFF

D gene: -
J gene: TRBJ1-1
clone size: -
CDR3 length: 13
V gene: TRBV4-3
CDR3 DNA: TGCGCCAGCAGCCAAGGGCGATACACTGAAGCTTTCTTT
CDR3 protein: CASSQGRYTEAFF

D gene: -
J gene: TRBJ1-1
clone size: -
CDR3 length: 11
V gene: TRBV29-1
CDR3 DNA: TGCAGCGTGGAGGGGAACACTGAAGCTTTCTTT
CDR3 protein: CSVEGNTEAFF

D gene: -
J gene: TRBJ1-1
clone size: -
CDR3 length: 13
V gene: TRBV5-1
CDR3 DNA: TGCGCCAGCAGCTTGAGTGGGGGCACTGAAGCTTTCTTT
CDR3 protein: CASSLSGGTEAFF

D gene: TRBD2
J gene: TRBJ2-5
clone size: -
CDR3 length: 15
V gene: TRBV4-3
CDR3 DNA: TGCGCCAGCAGCCCCCGGAAGGGGAGGGGAGAGACCCAGTACTTC
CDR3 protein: CASSPRKGRGETQYF

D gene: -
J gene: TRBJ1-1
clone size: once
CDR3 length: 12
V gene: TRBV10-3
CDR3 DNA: TGTGCCATCAGCCAACAGGGTACTGAAGCTTTCTTT
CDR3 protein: CAISQQGTEAFF

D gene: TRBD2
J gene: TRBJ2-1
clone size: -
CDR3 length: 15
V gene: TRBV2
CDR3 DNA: TGTGCCAGCAGCAATAGCGGGAGCTCCTACAATGAGCAGTTCTTC
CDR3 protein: CASSNSGSSYNEQFF